This T cell receptor beta chain was profiled in a study of blood T cell repertoires in COVID-19. On the study more broadly: The origin of the acute and convalescent COVID-19 samples was the United States, Italy and Spain. In each case, the material was cDNA or gDNA derived from T cells, B-cell-depleted T cells, or PBMCs.

The CDR3 spans 15 residues. Germline CDR1 and CDR2: SGHTA and FQGNSA. The V and J ends lost 0 bases and 5 bases respectively, with 12 bases between them. Original handling: Amplification from reference gene primers served as the basis for estimated nucleated cell counts. Repertoires were generated with immunoSEQ multiplex PCR, while TCRdb's copy carries only in-frame clones and drops some. The V and J calls and clone size were taken over from that table, and D and trimming were inferred from the DNA. Of 150,000 to 200,000 clones detected, approximately 87% appear once; the ten largest clones hold 0.8% to 1%.

The specimen sequenced was peripheral blood. The clonotype comes from a woman in her late teens or twenties who had recovered from COVID-19. This chain uses TRBV7-2 with TRBJ2-3, with a possible D match to TRBD2 (5 bases). The CDR3 coding sequence is TGTGCCAGCAGCTTAGCTTTGGAGCGGAGAGATACGCAGTATTTT. It translates to CASSLALERRDTQYF.